These T cell receptor beta chains were read from a single sample in a study of a mutant IDH1 vaccine in newly diagnosed glioma. Generated by immunoSEQ multiplex PCR, the TCRdb table keeps only in-frame clones and is missing some. The sample lists about 68,000 clones, less than 85% occurring once. Material: PBMCs, obtained from a glioma patient treated with radiotherapy, temozolomide or both. The receptor set was obtained from a man in his fifties or sixties with glioma. CDR3s include the opening cysteine and the closing phenylalanine or tryptophan. A D gene is named only where the DNA matches it firmly. A row's size may be missing; if present it is once, few, many or a size class.

- | TRBJ1-2 | - | TRBV9 | TGTGCCAGCAGCGCTCCTCGCGAAATATCGGGCTACACCTTC | CASSAPREISGYTF
- | TRBJ1-1 | - | TRBV11-3 | TGTGCCAGCAGCTTTGGGCTGGGCACTGAAGCTTTCTTT | CASSFGLGTEAFF
- | TRBJ2-1 | - | TRBV5-1 | TGCGCCAGCAGCTTGGTGGAAAAGTCCTACAATGAGCAGTTCTTC | CASSLVEKSYNEQFF
- | TRBJ1-5 | - | TRBV6-9 | TGTGCCAGCGAGGTCGGGACCGTCAAGCCCCAGCATTTT | CASEVGTVKPQHF
- | TRBJ1-5 | - | TRBV18 | TGTGCCAGCTCACCACAGGGGAGTAGCAATCAGCCCCAGCATTTT | CASSPQGSSNQPQHF
- | TRBJ1-2 | - | TRBV14 | TGTGCCAGCAGCCAAGTTCCTAACTATGGCTACACCTTC | CASSQVPNYGYTF
TRBD1 | TRBJ2-2 | many | TRBV9 | TGTGCCAGCAGCATAAATGTGGGGACAGTCCTCACCGGGGAGCTGTTTTTT | CASSINVGTVLTGELFF
- | TRBJ2-5 | - | TRBV5-6 | TGTGCCAGCAGCTCCCAAGAGACCCAGTACTTC | CASSSQETQYF
- | TRBJ2-3 | - | TRBV10-3 | TGTGCCATCAGAAGCACAGATACGCAGTATTTT | CAIRSTDTQYF
TRBD1 | TRBJ1-6 | once | TRBV5-1 | TGCGCCAGCAGCGAACAGGGGGAAGGTAATTCACCCCTCCACTTT | CASSEQGEGNSPLHF
TRBD1 | TRBJ1-6 | - | TRBV6-5 | TGTGCCAGCAGTCCTCGGGACAGGGGAAGGTCACCCCTCCACTTT | CASSPRDRGRSPLHF
- | TRBJ1-4 | - | TRBV9 | TGTGCCAGCAGCGCCCCTGGGGGGAACGGCGGTGAAAAACTGTTTTTT | CASSAPGGNGGEKLFF
TRBD1 | TRBJ2-7 | - | TRBV4-2 | TGTGCCAGCAGCCCTCGTCCCAACCGGGACAGAACATACGAGCAGTACTTC | CASSPRPNRDRTYEQYF
- | TRBJ1-2 | - | TRBV7-6 | TGTGCCAGCAGCTTAGGGAAAGGAGGGAGAGGCTACACCTTC | CASSLGKGGRGYTF
- | TRBJ2-6 | - | TRBV5-6 | TGTGCCAGCAGCCTACAGGAGTTCTCTGGGGCCAACGTCCTGACTTTC | CASSLQEFSGANVLTF
- | TRBJ1-2 | - | TRBV5-4 | TGTGCCAGCAGGGGAACTGAGTGGGACGGCTACACCTTC | CASRGTEWDGYTF
- | TRBJ2-7 | once | TRBV27 | TGTGCCAGCAGTTGGGCCCAAGGGCCCACCTCCTACGAGCAGTACTTC | CASSWAQGPTSYEQYF
- | TRBJ1-5 | - | TRBV5-5 | TGTGCCAGCAGCTTGGGGCTCAACAATCAGCCCCAGCATTTT | CASSLGLNNQPQHF
- | TRBJ2-7 | - | TRBV7-6 | TGTGCCAGCAGCTCTTTAGGGCTCGCCTACGAGCAGTACTTC | CASSSLGLAYEQYF
- | TRBJ2-7 | - | TRBV5-4 | TGTGCCAGCAGCGTTGGGAGGGGACAGGCGTCCTACGAGCAGTACTTC | CASSVGRGQASYEQYF
- | TRBJ1-5 | - | TRBV5-1 | TGCGCCAGCAGCTTGGGGGGGGAGTTCCATCAGCCCCAGCATTTT | CASSLGGEFHQPQHF
TRBD1 | TRBJ1-2 | - | TRBV18 | TGTGCCAGCTCTCCGAATCTGGGACAGGGGTCTGGTGGCTACACCTTC | CASSPNLGQGSGGYTF
- | TRBJ1-1 | few | TRBV30 | TGTGCGGGGTCGCGGACGAACACTGAAGCTTTCTTT | CAGSRTNTEAFF
TRBD1 | TRBJ1-2 | - | TRBV6-5 | TGTGCCAGCAGTTACCGGACAGGGCTCTATGGCTACACCTTC | CASSYRTGLYGYTF
TRBD1 | TRBJ2-7 | - | TRBV4-1 | TGCGCCAGCAGCCAAGTGCGGGACAGGGGTCGGAGCGAGCAGTACTTC | CASSQVRDRGRSEQYF
TRBD1 | TRBJ1-1 | - | TRBV29-1 | TGCAGCGTTGAAGATCTTCGGGACAGGGTCGCTTTCTTT | CSVEDLRDRVAFF
- | TRBJ1-1 | few | TRBV19 | TGTGCCAGTAGTTACAGGGTCGACGACACTGAAGCTTTCTTT | CASSYRVDDTEAFF
TRBD1 | TRBJ1-2 | once | TRBV5-1 | TGCGCCAGCGGAACGGGACAGGGGCTAAATGGCTACACCTTC | CASGTGQGLNGYTF
- | TRBJ1-2 | - | TRBV11-2 | TGTGCCAGCAGCTTAGGGGGAGAACAGGGCGAACTCTATGGCTACACCTTC | CASSLGGEQGELYGYTF
TRBD1 | TRBJ2-2 | - | TRBV4-1 | TGCGCCAGCAGCCAAGATCGAACAGGGGCGTATGCCGGGGAGCTGTTTTTT | CASSQDRTGAYAGELFF
- | TRBJ2-5 | - | TRBV14 | TGTGCCAGCAGCCCGCGAATCCAAGAGACCCAGTACTTC | CASSPRIQETQYF
TRBD2 | TRBJ2-2 | once | TRBV7-7 | TGTGCTAGCGGAGCGGGAGTGAACACCGGGGAGCTGTTTTTT | CASGAGVNTGELFF
- | TRBJ2-1 | - | TRBV5-1 | TGCGCCAGCAGACCGGAGGGAGATGAGCAGTTCTTC | CASRPEGDEQFF
- | TRBJ2-3 | - | TRBV7-2 | TGTGCCAGCAGCTCCCGGAGGGTAGATACGCAGTATTTT | CASSSRRVDTQYF
- | TRBJ2-7 | - | TRBV5-1 | TGCGCCAGCAGCGGGGAAGGGGAGAAGGAGCAGTACTTC | CASSGEGEKEQYF
- | TRBJ2-3 | - | TRBV5-6 | TGTGCCAGCAGCTTGGCCCCAGGACTGACAGATACGCAGTATTTT | CASSLAPGLTDTQYF
TRBD1 | TRBJ1-1 | - | TRBV7-9 | TGTGCCAGCAGCTTAGAAGTAGGGGGCGAGGACACTGAAGCTTTCTTT | CASSLEVGGEDTEAFF
- | TRBJ2-5 | - | TRBV27 | TGTGCCAGCAGTAAGACAGGACCGAAAGAGACCCAGTACTTC | CASSKTGPKETQYF
- | TRBJ1-2 | - | TRBV12-1 | TGTGCCAGCAGAGCGCTCTTCGGACGGAACTATGGCTACACCTTC | CASRALFGRNYGYTF
- | TRBJ2-1 | - | TRBV2 | TGTGCCAGCAGTCCCCGTGGTAGCGGAGCCACAAAAGGTGAGCAGTTCTTC | CASSPRGSGATKGEQFF